The source of this TCR beta chain is a study of graft-versus-host responses after intestinal transplantation. Overall study context: Each recipient received anti-thymocyte globulin induction, then tacrolimus and steroids for 3 to 4 years.

Findings and caveats of the study: In recipient marrow, GvH clones were found, and some appeared first in ileum or blood. When patients had graft-donor T cell macrochimerism, their allografts held high graft-versus-host to host-versus-graft clonal ratios. There was an association between peak levels of circulating GvH clones and early post-transplant HvG declines.

Profiling relied on immunoSEQ multiplex PCR, and the TCRdb table lists in-frame clones only, not all of them. In the table there are approximately 18,000 clones, over 70% of which are singletons. As for this clone: Its antigen is not known. An end of the junction differs from the germline gene, which may be a read error. Other DNA variants within this sample encode the same CDR3.

Processing released intraepithelial and lamina propria lymphocytes from the graft tissue. This material consisted of ileum tissue, taken roughly 460 days after intestinal transplant. The receptor's source is a human patient who received an intestinal transplant, so some T cells may come from the graft donor.

CDR3 amino acids: CSVHQGDYEQYF. In DNA form, the CDR3 reads TGCAGCGTTCATCAGGGGGACTACGAGCAGTACTTT. The chain uses TRBV29-1 and TRBJ2-7, with D possibly called TRBD1 or TRBD2 (7 bases each). Germline CDR1 is SQVTM and CDR2 is ANQGSEA. The CDR3 has 12 residues.